This T cell receptor (beta chain) was sequenced for a study of breast tumors, draining lymph nodes, adjacent tissues. Overall study findings and caveats: Tumor TCR diversity was below lymph nodes but above nontumor tissue. Data only fit, rather than demonstrated, lymph node origin of most tumor T cells. Compared with basal-like, luminal-like tumors shared significantly more repertoire with nontumor tissue. Data fit most tumor T cells coming from lymph node, expanding in tumor.

The lymph nodes were axillary draining lymph nodes from breast cancer patients. A remark on this clonotype: Its antigen remains unknown.

The CDR3 is 17 amino acids. Germline CDR1 and CDR2: SNHLY and FYNNEI. V shed 7 bases and J 3 bases; nucleotides not matched to a gene: 15. TCRdb reanalysed the multiplex PCR reads using MiXCR and keeps one entry per CDR3 protein. The sample lists about 180,000 distinct CDR3 sequences, about 30% occurring once. Sample: axillary lymph node tissue. The source is a female donor with breast cancer. Some clones in this sample may be carry-over from other donors' samples. The chain is built from TRBV2 and TRBJ1-5; 7 bases match TRBD1. The CDR3, as DNA: TGTGCCAGCACTTACAAGGGGGCAGGGGTATCCAATCAGCCCCAGCATTTT. Protein product: CASTYKGAGVSNQPQHF.